This TCR beta chain is drawn from a study of T cells after yellow fever vaccination. Study-wide points: Clones that expanded after primary vaccination mostly reappeared after the booster (roughly 95% CD4, 70% to 90% CD8).

CDR3 length: 13 residues. The V and J ends lost 5 bases and 2 bases respectively, with 9 bases between them. This clonotype was seen ten or more times. Its antigen is not known. TCRdb fed the 5' RACE reads into MiXCR, producing one record per CDR3 protein. The table shows more than 95,000 distinct CDR3 sequences, with 7.4% occurring only once. The receptor's source is a man aged 18 to 29 who received the YFV17D yellow fever vaccine. This chain uses TRBV12-3 or TRBV12-4 with TRBJ1-1; weak D call: TRBD1 (6 bases). The sample in question was CD4+ T cells sorted from PBMCs, obtained roughly 10 days after the first yellow fever vaccination. The CDR3: CASSEQGNTEAFF. CDR3 in DNA: TGTGCCAGCAGTGAACAGGGAAACACTGAAGCTTTCTTT.